The source of this TCR beta chain is a study of blood T cell repertoires in COVID-19. This CDR3 spans 16 amino acids. The V and J ends lost 4 bases and 7 bases, in that order; junction bases with no gene match: 8. The germline V gene has CDR1 MNHNY and CDR2 SVGAGI (reference sequence). Here immunoSEQ multiplex PCR was the method, and the copy in TCRdb shows in-frame clones only, minus some. The table has about 130,000 clones, around 85% seen once. The gene calls are TRBV6-6 and TRBJ2-1; TRBD1 agrees at 12 bases. This clonotype was sampled from a woman in her forties or fifties who had recovered from COVID-19. Sample: peripheral blood. The CDR3 loop reads CASSFGGTGGWNEQFF. The CDR3 DNA is TGTGCCAGCAGTTTCGGCGGGACAGGGGGCTGGAATGAGCAGTTCTTC.